Given below is one T cell receptor beta chain in context. In germline, CDR1 is SGHAT, CDR2 FQNNGV. V was pared by 7 bases and J by 4 bases, with 12 bases of the junction left unmatched. The length of the CDR3 is 15 residues. The entry originates in a study of identical twins. Via MiXCR, TCRdb re-called the 5' RACE reads, giving one row per CDR3 protein. In the table there are 600,000 to 700,000 distinct CDR3 sequences, over 20% of which are singletons. These data were also filed under a second study, of T cells expressing NK-cell markers. That publication notes: Dominant NKG2C+ clonotype frequencies of about 1.0-7.5% of CD8+ T cells were measured in more than five donors. The CD3+CD56-NKG2C+ fraction of a handful of donors was likewise dominated by these clonotypes.

The receptor was derived from a woman aged 18 to 35 in good health. The V and J genes are TRBV11-2 and TRBJ2-7, with 8 bases that match TRBD2. Material: PBMCs. The CDR3 loop is CASTFNPASGYEQYF. CDR3 nucleotides: TGTGCCAGCACCTTCAATCCAGCTAGCGGGTACGAGCAGTACTTC.